This passage covers 5 T cell receptor beta chains from one sample sequenced in a study of blood T cell repertoires in COVID-19 (dated by TCRdb to 2018 to 2021). The library was prepared using the immunoSEQ multiplex PCR assay. TCRdb limited this immuneACCESS table to in-frame rearrangements with V and J called. A share of clones is missing; checked studies link under half to unresolved V genes, and the rest is unexplained. The sample profile shows about 160,000 clones; 84% of them were found once. The ten largest clones capture more than 7.5% of the sample. The sample taken for sequencing was peripheral blood. These TCRs come from a man aged 40-49 years who had recovered from COVID-19.

The V call is TRBV30, the J call TRBJ2-7; TRBD2 aligns across 7 bases. Germline lookup yields CDR1 GTSNPN and CDR2 SVGIG (reference sequence). Trimming took 5 bases from V and 2 from J; bases not matched to a gene: 9. This CDR3 region has 14 residues. In nucleotides, the CDR3 is TGTGCCTGGGAAAGCGGGCGGGAGACCTACGAGCAGTACTTC. Amino acid sequence: CAWESGRETYEQYF.

The chain couples TRBV2 to TRBJ2-7; TRBD2 matches 16 bases. Per germline, CDR1 SNHLY and CDR2 FYNNEI. J was trimmed by 3 bases and V by 11 bases; bases with no gene match: 4. The CDR3 runs 14 residues. Here the CDR3 DNA reads TGTGCCGGGACTAGCGGGGGGGATTACTACGAGCAGTACTTC. The encoded protein is CAGTSGGDYYEQYF. Using reference TRBV2 and TRBJ2-7 for the parts outside the CDR3, the full variable domain is EPEVTQTPSHQVTQMGQEVILRCVPISNHLYFYWYRQILGQKVEFLVSFYNNEISEKSEIFDDQFSVERPDGSNFTLKIRSTKLEDSAMYFCAGTSGGDYYEQYFGPGTRLTVT.

This clone is a singleton in its sample. This CDR3 is also generated by other DNA sequences in the sample. The chain recombines TRBV7-8 with TRBJ1-5; D call uncertain. Trimming pared 0 bases from V and 4 bases from J, leaving 10 bases between. Germline V gene sequence: CDR1 SGHVS, CDR2 FQNEAQ. The CDR3 has 15 amino acids. The chain's CDR3 is CASSLAPDGNQPQHF. CDR3 DNA sequence: TGTGCCAGCAGCTTAGCGCCCGACGGGAATCAGCCCCAGCATTTT.

This chain connects TRBV7-3 to TRBJ2-7; 7 bases are a match to TRBD1. The V gene's germline CDR1 is SGHTA and CDR2 FQGTGA. The CDR3 extends over 13 amino acids. The junction had 7 bases not matched to a gene; V was cut back by 4 bases and J by 7 bases. CDR3 loop: CASSSGQTGEQYF. DNA of the CDR3: TGTGCCAGCAGCTCGGGACAGACCGGGGAGCAGTACTTC. Using reference TRBV7-3 and TRBJ2-7 for the parts outside the CDR3, the full variable domain is GAGVSQTPSNKVTEKGKYVELRCDPISGHTALYWYRQSLGQGPEFLIYFQGTGAADDSGLPNDRFFAVRPEGSVSTLKIQRTERGDSAVYLCASSSGQTGEQYFGPGTRLTVT.

The J gene is TRBJ2-3, the V gene TRBV7-2; 8 positions match TRBD2. In germline, CDR1 is SGHTA, CDR2 FQGNSA. The CDR3 is made up of 14 amino acids. Trimming at V came to 3 bases and at J to 5 bases, leaving 4 bases not matched to a gene. CDR3 loop: CASSFLAGRDTQYF. The CDR3 nucleotides read TGTGCCAGCAGCTTCCTAGCGGGCAGAGATACGCAGTATTTT.